What follows are 23 T cell receptor beta chains derived from one specimen sequenced in a study of T cell repertoires in cytomegalovirus infection. TCRdb ran MiXCR on the reads and lists one entry per CDR3 protein. The sample includes approximately 76,000 distinct CDR3 sequences, about 37% of them seen just once. Which antigens these TCRs recognize remains unknown. This sample comprised CD8+ T cells from cultured PBMCs, obtained from culture after CMV antigen stimulation. These TCRs come from a human donor in good health (CMV status not recorded). Some clones in this sample may be carry-over from other donors' samples.

V and J are TRBV7-9 and TRBJ2-5; D is ambiguous. With 5 bases removed from V and 5 bases from J, the gap between germline ends came to 6 bases. CDR1 is SEHNR and CDR2 is FQNEAQ in the germline V gene (reference sequence). The CDR3 runs 11 residues. CDR3 coding DNA: TGTGCCAGCAGCGTCGGGGAGACCCAGTACTTC. Translation: CASSVGETQYF.

This clonotype has only a few counts. The chain couples TRBV19 to TRBJ2-7; 7 bases match TRBD1. V lost 3 bases to trimming and J lost 2 bases; unmatched junction nucleotides: 1. CDR1 and CDR2 (germline): LNHDA, SQIVND (reference sequence). The CDR3 runs to 13 residues. The CDR3, as DNA: TGTGCCAGTAGTATGGGACAGACCTACGAGCAGTACTTC. Protein product: CASSMGQTYEQYF.

The chain carries TRBV12-3 or TRBV12-4 and TRBJ2-3, with D possibly called TRBD1 or TRBD2 (5 bases each). V was cut by 7 bases and J by 7 bases, with 15 bases left in between. This CDR3 region has 13 residues. CDR3 nucleotides: TGTGCCAGCAACCCCGGGGCAGGGTATACGCAGTATTTT. Protein sequence: CASNPGAGYTQYF.

This sequence joins TRBV6-6 and TRBJ2-3; possible D gene TRBD2, 6 bases. V shed 6 bases and J shed 3 bases, with 7 bases lying between them. Germline-derived CDR1 and CDR2 are MNHNY and SVGAGI (reference sequence). CDR3 size: 12 residues. CDR3 sequence (DNA): TGTGCCAGCAGGGCGGGGACAGATACGCAGTATTTT. Amino acid sequence: CASRAGTDTQYF.

The chain is built from TRBV2 and TRBJ2-1; 11 bases map to TRBD2. The trim removed 4 bases at V and 16 bases at J, leaving 3 bases unmatched. In germline, CDR1 is SNHLY, CDR2 FYNNEI. The CDR3 runs 11 residues. The CDR3 nucleotides are TGTGCCAGCAGTGTGACTAGCGGGGAATTCTTC. Encoded protein: CASSVTSGEFF.

The chain is built from TRBV6-5 and TRBJ2-1; tentatively, D is TRBD2 (6 bases). The CDR3 covers 16 residues. From germline, CDR1 is MNHEY and CDR2 SVGAGI. Deletions cut 6 bases from V and 2 bases from J, with 17 bases between. CDR3 in DNA: TGTGCCAGCAGGCTTAGATTAGCGGCCCCCTACAATGAGCAGTTCTTC. Protein: CASRLRLAAPYNEQFF.

This clonotype was counted only a few times. This chain joins TRBV20-1 and TRBJ2-5, with D unresolved. This CDR3 contains 12 residues. Germline CDR1 reads DFQATT; CDR2 reads SNEGSKA (reference sequence). V lost 4 bases, J lost 2 bases, and 8 bases lay in between. The DNA for the CDR3 is TGCAGTGCTATTGACATTCAAGAGACCCAGTACTTC. Translation: CSAIDIQETQYF.

This clonotype was seen more than once but under ten times. The V call is TRBV20-1, the J call TRBJ2-5, with 10 positions matching TRBD2. The CDR3 length is 16 residues. V trimming: 1 base; J trimming: 2 bases; junction bases outside the gene matches: 7. Per the germline V gene, CDR1 is DFQATT and CDR2 is SNEGSKA (reference sequence). Here the CDR3 reads CSARVASGSLQETQYF. In nucleotides, the CDR3 is TGCAGTGCTAGAGTCGCTAGCGGGAGCCTACAAGAGACCCAGTACTTC.

This clonotype has more than one count but fewer than ten. DNA for the CDR3: TGTGCCAGCAGCGGGGCCGGGACTAGCGGGGGGGCTAGCACAGATACGCAGTATTTT. It specifies CASSGAGTSGGASTDTQYF. The V and J genes are TRBV12-3 or TRBV12-4 and TRBJ2-3; 16 nucleotides agree with TRBD2. Trimming cost V 6 bases and J 0 bases; bases outside gene matches: 9. This CDR3 region has 19 residues.

This rearrangement joins TRBV6-1 to TRBJ2-3, with 9 nucleotides matching TRBD2. Unmatched junction bases numbered 7, after V lost 8 bases and J lost 4 bases. This CDR3 region has 14 residues. Germline V gives CDR1 MNHNS, CDR2 SASEGT. CDR3 in DNA: TGTGCCAGCGGTAGCGGGGGCTTCGCAGATACGCAGTATTTT. Its protein is CASGSGGFADTQYF.

This clonotype was observed a handful of times. The chain joins TRBV7-6 to TRBJ1-6, with D possibly TRBD1 on 5 matching bases. Germline-derived CDR1 and CDR2 are SGHVS and FNYEAQ. The CDR3 has 15 amino acids. The V end lost 4 bases, the J end lost 6 bases, and 13 bases lay between the germline ends. DNA for the CDR3: TGTGCCAGCAGCTCCCCGGGGGGAGCTAATTCACCCCTCCACTTT. It translates to CASSSPGGANSPLHF. Supplemented by reference TRBV7-6 and TRBJ1-6, the full variable domain reads GAGVSQSPRYKVTKRGQDVALRCDPISGHVSLYWYRQALGQGPEFLTYFNYEAQQDKSGLPNDRFSAERPEGSISTLTIQRTEQRDSAMYRCASSSPGGANSPLHFGNGTRLTVT.

This clonotype was found a few times. The chain recombines TRBV29-1 with TRBJ2-1, with 11 bases aligning to TRBD1. This CDR3 has 14 residues. V was pared by 6 bases and J by 10 bases, with 11 bases of the junction left unmatched. Germline values: CDR1 SQVTM, CDR2 ANQGSEA. CDR3 nucleotide sequence: TGCAGCGTGGAGGACTGGGACAGGGGGACGGAGCAGTTCTTC. This codes for CSVEDWDRGTEQFF.

This clonotype was counted a few times. The chain recombines TRBV5-4 with TRBJ2-7; D not resolved. CDR1 is SGHNT, CDR2 YYREEE, per germline (reference sequence). The V gene lost 4 bases and the J gene lost 4 bases, with 12 bases spanning the gap. This CDR3 spans 13 amino acids. The CDR3 DNA reads as TGTGCCAGCAGCCACCTGGGGTTGTACGAGCAGTACTTC. It translates to CASSHLGLYEQYF.

This clonotype was recorded a few times. The chain employs TRBV4-1 and TRBJ2-1, with 7 nucleotides matching TRBD2. Unmatched junction bases numbered 10, after V lost 0 bases and J lost 5 bases. The CDR3 is 17 amino acids. From germline, CDR1 is MGHRA and CDR2 YSYEKL. CDR3: CASSQDGGDYFDNEQFF. CDR3 nucleotide sequence: TGCGCCAGCAGCCAAGATGGTGGGGACTACTTTGACAATGAGCAGTTCTTC.

This clonotype was picked up many times. This chain uses TRBV7-2 with TRBJ2-7; no clear D gene. V lost 2 bases and J 5 bases, leaving 13 bases between the germline ends. Germline V gene lookup returns CDR1 SGHTA and CDR2 FQGNSA. The CDR3 consists of 14 residues. CDR3 DNA sequence: TGTGCCAGCAGCTTACTTACCCAGAGGAACGAGCAGTACTTC. This sequence encodes CASSLLTQRNEQYF.

A few counts support this clonotype. The chain employs TRBV20-1 and TRBJ2-3, with TRBD2 matching 7 bases. V lost 7 bases, J lost 2 bases, and 6 bases stayed unmatched. This CDR3 is 13 amino acids long. CDR1 and CDR2 (germline): DFQATT, SNEGSKA (reference sequence). Here the CDR3 DNA reads TGCAGTGGAACAAGCGGGGACACAGATACGCAGTATTTT. This gives the protein CSGTSGDTDTQYF.

V and J are TRBV20-1 and TRBJ2-5; D is uncertain. The V gene lost 3 bases and the J gene lost 4 bases, with 15 bases spanning the gap. This CDR3 has 14 amino acids. Germline V gene data show CDR1 as DFQATT and CDR2 as SNEGSKA (reference sequence). The CDR3 DNA is TGCAGTGCTAGCCTGGACGGGTCAGGAGAGACCCAGTACTTC. Residues: CSASLDGSGETQYF.

The chain employs TRBV9 and TRBJ2-7; 9 bases fit TRBD1. CDR1 is SGDLS, CDR2 YYNGEE, per germline. The junction had 4 bases not matched to a gene; V was cut back by 2 bases and J by 4 bases. The CDR3 is 14 amino acids. In nucleotides, the CDR3 is TGTGCCAGCAGCGTGGGGACAGGGACATACGAGCAGTACTTC. Translated, it gives CASSVGTGTYEQYF.

This clonotype was detected only a few times. This chain links TRBV29-1 with TRBJ2-1, with 10 bases fitting TRBD2. This CDR3 is built from 18 residues. The trim removed 0 bases at V and 9 bases at J, leaving 17 bases unmatched. Germline loops: CDR1 SQVTM, CDR2 ANQGSEA. The DNA of the CDR3 is TGCAGCGTTGAAGATCGGGCTAGCGGGGGACCCTATCTTGGTGAGCAGTTCTTC. Residues: CSVEDRASGGPYLGEQFF.

The sample holds one count of this clonotype. The rearrangement uses TRBV19 and TRBJ1-1; no reliable D call. This CDR3 region has 16 residues. Between the trimmed V and J ends, which lost 1 base and 1 base, there was a span of 13 bases. Germline assignment: CDR1 LNHDA and CDR2 SQIVND (reference sequence). CDR3 in DNA: TGTGCCAGTAGTATAGGCGGACGTTGGGGGAACACTGAAGCTTTCTTT. This encodes CASSIGGRWGNTEAFF.

The rearrangement joins TRBV27 to TRBJ2-1; D gene ambiguous. Germline loops: CDR1 MNHEY, CDR2 SMNVEV (reference sequence). The CDR3 loop spans 16 amino acids. Trimming took off 5 bases at V and 4 bases at J, with 18 bases between the two ends. CDR3 nucleotide sequence: TGTGCCAGCAGTCCAGCTGGCCCTAAAACGTACAATGAGCAGTTCTTC. This codes for CASSPAGPKTYNEQFF.

In this sample, this clonotype turned up a few times. The chain has TRBV7-3 and TRBJ1-1, with no clear D. Trimming left V 2 bases short and J 6 bases short, with 7 bases between. CDR1 is SGHTA and CDR2 is FQGTGA in the germline V gene. The CDR3 runs to 12 residues. In DNA, the CDR3 is TGTGCCAGCAGCTTAGGGTTAGCTGAAGCTTTCTTT. This translates into CASSLGLAEAFF.

The chain joins TRBV14 to TRBJ2-3, with TRBD1 matching 10 bases. In germline, CDR1 is SGHDN, CDR2 FVKESK. Losses at the gene ends were 0 bases for V and 0 bases for J; bases not matched to a gene: 3. This CDR3 has 17 amino acids. CDR3 DNA sequence: TGTGCCAGCAGCCAAGATGGGACAGGGGCGAGCACAGATACGCAGTATTTT. Translated: CASSQDGTGASTDTQYF.